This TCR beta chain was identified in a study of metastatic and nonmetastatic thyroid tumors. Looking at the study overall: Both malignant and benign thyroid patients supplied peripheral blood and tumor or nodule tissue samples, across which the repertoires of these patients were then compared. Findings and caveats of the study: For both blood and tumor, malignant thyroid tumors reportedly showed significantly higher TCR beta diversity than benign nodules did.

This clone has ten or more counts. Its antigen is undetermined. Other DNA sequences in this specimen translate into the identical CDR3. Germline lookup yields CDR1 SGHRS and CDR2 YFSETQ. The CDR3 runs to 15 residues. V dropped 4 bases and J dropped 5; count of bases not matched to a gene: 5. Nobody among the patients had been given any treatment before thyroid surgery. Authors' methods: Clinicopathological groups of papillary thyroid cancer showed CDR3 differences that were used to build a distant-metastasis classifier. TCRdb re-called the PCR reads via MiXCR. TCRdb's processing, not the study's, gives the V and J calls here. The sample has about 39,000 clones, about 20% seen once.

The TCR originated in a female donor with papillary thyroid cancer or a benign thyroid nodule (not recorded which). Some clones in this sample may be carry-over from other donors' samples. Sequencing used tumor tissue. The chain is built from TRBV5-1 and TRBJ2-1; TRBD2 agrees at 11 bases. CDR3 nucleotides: TGCGCCAGCAGCCCCCTAGCGGGGGGAAACAATGAGCAGTTCTTC. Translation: CASSPLAGGNNEQFF.